Reported below is one TCR beta chain. The assay was immunoSEQ multiplex PCR, and TCRdb's table has in-frame clones only and misses some. Of around 400,000 clones in the sample, about 88% were seen once. The entry originates in a study of blood T cell repertoires in COVID-19. Trimming removed 0 bases from V and 4 bases from J, with 6 bases in between. Looked up from germline, CDR1 is SGHNT and CDR2 is YENEEA. CDR3 length: 13 residues. This TCR derives from a woman aged 18-35 years who had been exposed to COVID-19. The sample comprised PBMCs or T cells enriched from blood (not recorded which). The chain joins TRBV11-3 to TRBJ1-1, with D tentatively TRBD1 (6 bases). CDR3 region: CASSLEGGTEAFF. Written as DNA, the CDR3 is TGTGCCAGCAGCTTAGAAGGGGGCACTGAAGCTTTCTTT. The full variable domain, with the rest looked up from reference TRBV11-3 and TRBJ1-1, is EAGVVQSPRYKIIEKKQPVAFWCNPISGHNTLYWYLQNLGQGPELLIRYENEEAVDDSQLPKDRFSAERLKGVDSTLKIQPAELGDSAVYLCASSLEGGTEAFFGQGTRLTVV.